This T cell receptor (beta chain) comes out of a study of blood T cell repertoires in COVID-19. Assay: immunoSEQ multiplex PCR; the TCRdb copy retains only in-frame clones and omits some. The sample consists of roughly 360,000 clones, roughly 87% of them appearing once. The CDR3 length is 13 residues. The ends were cut back, 1 base at V and 5 bases at J, with 8 bases in the middle. Germline V lookup: CDR1 GTSNPN, CDR2 SVGIG (reference sequence). The sequence came from a woman between 45 and 65 years old who had recovered from COVID-19. The sequenced material came from PBMCs or T cells enriched from blood (not recorded which). This chain joins TRBV30 and TRBJ1-4; D might be TRBD1 (5 bases). CDR3 bases: TGTGCCTGGAGTGGCACAGGCAATGAAAAACTGTTTTTT. It yields the protein CAWSGTGNEKLFF.